This T cell receptor (beta chain) was retrieved from a study of T-cell reconstitution after alpha-beta-depleted transplantation in children. This CDR3 contains 18 residues. Findings of the study overall: Surviving recipient T cells and thymic progenitors produced the high day-60 TCRbeta diversity seen in some patients. One year after transplant, T-cell counts and diversity came mostly from newly produced T cells. Expanded graft clones, several hundred of them, were reportedly the source of alpha-beta T cells about two months after transplant.

With respect to this clonotype: Its antigen is as yet unknown.

Unique molecular identifiers featured in how the TCRbeta library was prepared. Via MiXCR, TCRdb re-called the PCR reads, giving one row per CDR3 protein. In the table there are approximately 300,000 distinct CDR3 sequences, less than 9.5% of which are singletons. The TCR sequence derives from a female patient aged 2-10 years who had a stem cell transplant for Fanconi anemia, so the T cells may come from the graft donor. The J gene is TRBJ2-1, the V gene TRBV12-3 or TRBV12-4; 14 bases match TRBD2. The sample consisted of peripheral blood, taken 360 days after TCRalphabeta/CD19-depleted stem cell transplant. The CDR3, as DNA: TGTACCATCAGCCGGACTAGCGGGGGGTCCAGATTCTACAATGAGCAGTTCTTC. It is translated as CTISRTSGGSRFYNEQFF.